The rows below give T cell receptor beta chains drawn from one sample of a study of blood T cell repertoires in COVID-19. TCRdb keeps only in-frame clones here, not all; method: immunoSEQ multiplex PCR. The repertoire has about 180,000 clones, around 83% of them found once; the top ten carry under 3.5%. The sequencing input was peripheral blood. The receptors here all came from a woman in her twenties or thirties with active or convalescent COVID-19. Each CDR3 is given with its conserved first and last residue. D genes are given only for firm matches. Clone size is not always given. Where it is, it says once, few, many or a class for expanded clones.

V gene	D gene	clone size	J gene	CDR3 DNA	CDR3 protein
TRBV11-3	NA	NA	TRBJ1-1	TGTGCCAGCCTCTACGGGGGATTGAACACTGAAGCTTTCTTT	CASLYGGLNTEAFF
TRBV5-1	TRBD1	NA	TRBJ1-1	TGCGCCAGCAGCTTGACCGGGACAGGGGAAGCTTTCTTT	CASSLTGTGEAFF
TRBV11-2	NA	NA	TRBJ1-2	TGTGCCAGCAGCTTAGCAGGACTTGATGGCTACACCTTC	CASSLAGLDGYTF
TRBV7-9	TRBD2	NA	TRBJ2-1	TGTGCCAGCAGCCCGGGACTAGCGGAGGCGACCCAGTTCTTC	CASSPGLAEATQFF
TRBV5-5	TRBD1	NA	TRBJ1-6	TGTGCCAGCAGCTCTAAGGACAGGGATATTTATAATTCACCCCTCCACTTT	CASSSKDRDIYNSPLHF
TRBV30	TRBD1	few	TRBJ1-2	TGTGCCTGGAGACGGGCAGGGGGAGGCTATGGCTACACCTTC	CAWRRAGGGYGYTF
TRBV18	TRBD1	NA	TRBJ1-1	TGTGCCAGCTCTCAGGGACAGGGGACCAACACTGAAGCTTTCTTT	CASSQGQGTNTEAFF
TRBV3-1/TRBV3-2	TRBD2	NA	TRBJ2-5	TGTGCCAGCAGCCCCGCCGGACTAGTGGGCTGGGAGACCCAGTACTTC	CASSPAGLVGWETQYF
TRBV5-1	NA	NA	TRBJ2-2	TGCGCCAGCAGCTTGGGATTGAGCACCGGGGAGCTGTTTTTT	CASSLGLSTGELFF
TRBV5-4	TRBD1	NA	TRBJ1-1	TGTGCCAGCAGCAGACAGGGTGGTACTGAAGCTTTCTTT	CASSRQGGTEAFF
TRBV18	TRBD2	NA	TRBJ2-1	TGTGCCAGCTCACCCACGGGAGGGAATGAGCAGTTCTTC	CASSPTGGNEQFF
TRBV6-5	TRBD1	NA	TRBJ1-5	TGTGCCAGCAGTCCTTACTGGACAGGGAGGCAGCCCCAGCATTTT	CASSPYWTGRQPQHF
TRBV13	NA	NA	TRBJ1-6	TGTGCCAGCAGCTTAACAAGGGGGGGGAGCTCCTATAATTCACCCCTCCACTTT	CASSLTRGGSSYNSPLHF
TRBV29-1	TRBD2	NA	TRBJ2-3	TGCAGCGTTGAGGGTCCGGGACTAGTAACAGATACGCAGTATTTT	CSVEGPGLVTDTQYF
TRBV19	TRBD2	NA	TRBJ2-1	TGTGCCAGTAGTATATCCTGGGGACTAGCGGGAGATAGGAATGAGCAGTTCTTC	CASSISWGLAGDRNEQFF
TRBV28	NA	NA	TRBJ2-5	TGTGCCAGCAGTTTATGGCGGGTCCAAGAGACCCAGTACTTC	CASSLWRVQETQYF
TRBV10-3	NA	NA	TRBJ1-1	TGTGCCATCAGCCTATCAATGAACACTGAAGCTTTCTTT	CAISLSMNTEAFF